This T cell receptor beta chain comes out of a study of cytomegalovirus exposure and HLA in healthy donors. Overall study: Unique TCR beta sequences numbering about 100 million came from approximately 180 million T cells in an earlier analysis. Study-level points and caveats: A link between a missense DCLRE1C variant and TCR beta V- and J-gene trimming emerged from a later analysis.

This clone occurred a few times. Its specificity is not known. Amplification used 60 Vbeta primers and 13 Jbeta primers. Sequencing used immunoSEQ multiplex PCR; TCRdb keeps in-frame clones, though not all of them. The data show 110,000 to 150,000 clones, under 90% seen once. The CDR3 totals 16 residues. V was clipped by 0 bases and J by 1 base, with 13 bases between them. Looked up from germline, CDR1 is MGHRA and CDR2 is YSYEKL. The sample was PBMCs. The rearrangement joins TRBV4-1 to TRBJ2-7, with a possible D match to TRBD1 (5 bases). The source of this sequence is a boy aged 2 to 10 in good health and CMV-seronegative. The CDR3 nucleotides are TGCGCCAGCAGCCAAGAAGCAGGGCCAATTTCCTACGAGCAGTACTTC. It translates to CASSQEAGPISYEQYF.